The entry below gives a single TCR beta chain sequence along with its context. This clone may be a read error of a much larger clone one base away. This sample's RNA came from whole unsorted tissue. Newly diagnosed lung cancer patients had thoracic surgery in China, August–late 2014, without prior chemotherapy. The library came from three nested PCR rounds adapted from ARM-PCR protocols. TCRdb independently ran MiXCR on the multiplex PCR reads; one entry per CDR3 protein. Counted here are more than 90,000 distinct CDR3 sequences, just over 65% occurring once; the ten biggest clones make up about a sixth. The CDR3 loop spans 15 amino acids. In germline, CDR1 is SNHLY, CDR2 FYNNEI. This entry is derived from a study of tumor and adjacent non-tumor tissue in lung cancer. On the study more broadly: Samples averaged roughly 4 million productive TCRbeta reads each.

The source is a man aged 55 to 70 with non-small cell lung cancer. The chain links TRBV2 to TRBJ1-5, with D uncertain. The sample taken for sequencing was lung tumor tissue. For the CDR3, the DNA is TGTGTCAGCAGTGAATCAGAGGGAAGCAATCAGCCCCAGCATTTT. It yields the protein CVSSESEGSNQPQHF.